These T cell receptor beta chains were read from a single sample in a study of T cell repertoires in cytomegalovirus infection. These TCRs are of unknown antigen specificity. TCRdb redid the calling of the reads with MiXCR, one entry per CDR3 protein. The sample includes 400,000 to 600,000 distinct CDR3 sequences, about 44% of them seen just once. This material consisted of cultured PBMCs, taken from culture after CMV antigen stimulation. These receptors all stem from a human donor in good health (CMV status not recorded). Some clones in this sample may be carry-over from other donors' samples. Both conserved end residues are part of each CDR3. A D gene is named only where the DNA matches it firmly. Clone size is shown for a subset of rows, as once, few, many or a class of expanded clone.

D gene: .
J gene: TRBJ1-3
clone size: few
V gene: TRBV6-1
CDR3 protein: CASSAREGPISGNTIYF
CDR3 DNA: TGTGCCAGCAGTGCTCGGGAGGGGCCGATCTCTGGAAACACCATATATTTT

D gene: .
J gene: TRBJ1-1
clone size: once
V gene: TRBV2
CDR3 protein: CASRDHPEAFF
CDR3 DNA: TGTGCCAGCAGAGATCACCCTGAAGCTTTCTTT

D gene: .
J gene: TRBJ1-5
clone size: .
V gene: TRBV20-1
CDR3 protein: CSARAVRDTNQPQHF
CDR3 DNA: TGCAGTGCTAGAGCGGTCCGGGACACCAATCAGCCCCAGCATTTT

D gene: .
J gene: TRBJ1-3
clone size: .
V gene: TRBV4-1
CDR3 protein: CASSQGRSSGNTIYF
CDR3 DNA: TGCGCCAGCAGCCAAGGTCGAAGCTCTGGAAACACCATATATTTT

D gene: TRBD2
J gene: TRBJ2-7
clone size: .
V gene: TRBV30
CDR3 protein: CAWTSRREGEQYF
CDR3 DNA: TGTGCCTGGACCTCTAGGCGGGAGGGCGAGCAGTACTTC

D gene: .
J gene: TRBJ1-1
clone size: .
V gene: TRBV19
CDR3 protein: CASKGGVAEAFF
CDR3 DNA: TGTGCCAGTAAGGGAGGGGTTGCTGAAGCTTTCTTT

D gene: .
J gene: TRBJ2-3
clone size: few
V gene: TRBV7-6
CDR3 protein: CASSLVDIDTQYF
CDR3 DNA: TGTGCCAGCAGCTTAGTTGATATAGATACGCAGTATTTT

D gene: .
J gene: TRBJ2-5
clone size: once
V gene: TRBV27
CDR3 protein: CASRPGGPPVGSRPQYF
CDR3 DNA: TGTGCCAGCAGACCTGGAGGGCCTCCGGTAGGCTCCCGACCCCAGTACTTC

D gene: .
J gene: TRBJ1-1
clone size: .
V gene: TRBV5-6
CDR3 protein: CASSLLNGGYTEAFF
CDR3 DNA: TGTGCCAGCAGCCTGCTGAACGGGGGCTACACTGAAGCTTTCTTT

D gene: TRBD1
J gene: TRBJ1-5
clone size: .
V gene: TRBV27
CDR3 protein: CARGTGSRQPQHF
CDR3 DNA: TGTGCCAGGGGGACAGGGTCACGCCAGCCCCAGCATTTT

D gene: TRBD1
J gene: TRBJ2-1
clone size: .
V gene: TRBV18
CDR3 protein: CASSPTGTGDNNEQFF
CDR3 DNA: TGTGCCAGCTCACCAACCGGGACAGGGGATAACAATGAGCAGTTCTTC

D gene: .
J gene: TRBJ2-1
clone size: .
V gene: TRBV29-1
CDR3 protein: CSVEVQKGNEQFF
CDR3 DNA: TGCAGCGTTGAAGTCCAGAAGGGGAATGAGCAGTTCTTC

D gene: .
J gene: TRBJ1-6
clone size: .
V gene: TRBV5-4
CDR3 protein: CASSLQGLSSPLHF
CDR3 DNA: TGTGCCAGCAGCTTGCAGGGTCTTAGTTCACCCCTCCACTTT

D gene: .
J gene: TRBJ2-2
clone size: .
V gene: TRBV6-1
CDR3 protein: CASNPGNTGELFF
CDR3 DNA: TGTGCCAGCAATCCAGGGAACACCGGGGAGCTGTTTTTT

D gene: .
J gene: TRBJ2-2
clone size: .
V gene: TRBV12-3/TRBV12-4
CDR3 protein: CASSHPGTNTGELFF
CDR3 DNA: TGTGCCAGCAGCCACCCCGGGACCAACACCGGGGAGCTGTTTTTT

D gene: .
J gene: TRBJ2-2
clone size: .
V gene: TRBV6-8
CDR3 protein: CASSYVVSGTGELFF
CDR3 DNA: TGTGCCAGCAGTTATGTGGTTTCGGGCACCGGGGAGCTGTTTTTT

D gene: .
J gene: TRBJ2-7
clone size: .
V gene: TRBV20-1
CDR3 protein: CSARDHQGLTYEQYF
CDR3 DNA: TGCAGTGCTAGAGATCACCAGGGCTTAACCTACGAGCAGTACTTC

D gene: .
J gene: TRBJ2-2
clone size: .
V gene: TRBV6-1
CDR3 protein: CASGQNTGELFF
CDR3 DNA: TGTGCCAGCGGGCAGAACACCGGGGAGCTGTTTTTT

D gene: .
J gene: TRBJ1-5
clone size: .
V gene: TRBV19
CDR3 protein: CASSGRGSSNQPQHF
CDR3 DNA: TGTGCCAGTAGTGGACGGGGGAGTAGCAATCAGCCCCAGCATTTT

D gene: .
J gene: TRBJ2-5
clone size: .
V gene: TRBV11-2
CDR3 protein: CASSLFSGSDQETQYF
CDR3 DNA: TGTGCCAGCAGCTTATTTTCTGGGTCGGACCAAGAGACCCAGTACTTC

D gene: .
J gene: TRBJ2-3
clone size: .
V gene: TRBV7-2
CDR3 protein: CASSISNQLLHF
CDR3 DNA: TGTGCCAGCAGCATATCGAATCAGCTTTTGCATTTT

D gene: TRBD2
J gene: TRBJ2-3
clone size: .
V gene: TRBV19
CDR3 protein: CASTAAGGLADTQYF
CDR3 DNA: TGTGCCAGTACTGCAGCGGGGGGGCTCGCAGATACGCAGTATTTT

D gene: .
J gene: TRBJ2-4
clone size: .
V gene: TRBV7-2
CDR3 protein: CASSLVGGGWNIQYF
CDR3 DNA: TGTGCCAGCAGCTTAGTAGGGGGGGGGTGGAACATTCAGTACTTC

D gene: TRBD2
J gene: TRBJ2-5
clone size: .
V gene: TRBV19
CDR3 protein: CARGTSGQQETQYF
CDR3 DNA: TGTGCCAGGGGGACTAGCGGTCAACAAGAGACCCAGTACTTC

D gene: TRBD2
J gene: TRBJ2-1
clone size: few
V gene: TRBV12-3/TRBV12-4
CDR3 protein: CASRKRGGNIDNEQFF
CDR3 DNA: TGTGCCAGCAGGAAGCGGGGGGGCAATATTGACAATGAGCAGTTCTTC

D gene: .
J gene: TRBJ2-1
clone size: .
V gene: TRBV3-1
CDR3 protein: CASSPLVGRGLFRDEQFF
CDR3 DNA: TGTGCCAGCAGCCCTTTAGTTGGTCGGGGGCTATTCCGGGATGAGCAGTTCTTC

D gene: TRBD1
J gene: TRBJ1-1
clone size: few
V gene: TRBV7-6
CDR3 protein: CASSLVRGRDTEAFF
CDR3 DNA: TGTGCCAGCAGCTTAGTTAGGGGGCGAGACACTGAAGCTTTCTTT

D gene: .
J gene: TRBJ2-5
clone size: .
V gene: TRBV7-9
CDR3 protein: CASSEQETQYF
CDR3 DNA: TGTGCCAGCAGCGAACAAGAGACCCAGTACTTC

D gene: TRBD1
J gene: TRBJ1-3
clone size: .
V gene: TRBV4-1
CDR3 protein: CASSQLGTARNSGNTIYF
CDR3 DNA: TGCGCCAGCAGCCAGCTCGGGACAGCGCGAAACTCTGGAAACACCATATATTTT

D gene: TRBD2
J gene: TRBJ2-3
clone size: .
V gene: TRBV7-8
CDR3 protein: CASSRGAGSGLAVFGTDTQYF
CDR3 DNA: TGTGCCAGCAGCCGAGGGGCAGGCTCGGGACTAGCGGTGTTCGGCACAGATACGCAGTATTTT

D gene: TRBD2
J gene: TRBJ2-1
clone size: .
V gene: TRBV7-2
CDR3 protein: CASSVSTSGGFQFF
CDR3 DNA: TGTGCCAGCAGTGTGTCGACTAGCGGGGGGTTCCAGTTCTTC

D gene: .
J gene: TRBJ2-5
clone size: .
V gene: TRBV7-2
CDR3 protein: CASSFPRVSYGEETQYF
CDR3 DNA: TGTGCCAGCAGCTTCCCACGGGTTTCCTACGGGGAAGAGACCCAGTACTTC

D gene: .
J gene: TRBJ2-1
clone size: .
V gene: TRBV5-3
CDR3 protein: CASSVRGDAYNEQFF
CDR3 DNA: TGTGCCAGCAGTGTCAGAGGAGACGCCTACAATGAGCAGTTCTTC

D gene: .
J gene: TRBJ1-3
clone size: .
V gene: TRBV28
CDR3 protein: CASREETGAKGNTIYF
CDR3 DNA: TGTGCCAGCAGGGAGGAAACGGGCGCAAAAGGAAACACCATATATTTT

D gene: TRBD2
J gene: TRBJ2-2
clone size: few
V gene: TRBV7-2
CDR3 protein: CASSFSGGGSTGELFF
CDR3 DNA: TGTGCCAGCAGCTTCAGTGGCGGGGGGAGCACCGGGGAGCTGTTTTTT

D gene: TRBD2
J gene: TRBJ2-7
clone size: few
V gene: TRBV28
CDR3 protein: CASSFRPGLAGSSYEQYF
CDR3 DNA: TGTGCCAGCAGTTTTCGACCTGGACTAGCGGGGAGCTCCTACGAGCAGTACTTC

D gene: .
J gene: TRBJ2-1
clone size: .
V gene: TRBV30
CDR3 protein: CAWSVPHSGDNEQFF
CDR3 DNA: TGTGCCTGGAGTGTCCCCCATAGCGGCGACAATGAGCAGTTCTTC

D gene: .
J gene: TRBJ2-2
clone size: .
V gene: TRBV19
CDR3 protein: CASSIVGALAGELFF
CDR3 DNA: TGTGCCAGTAGTATTGTGGGGGCGCTAGCCGGGGAGCTGTTTTTT

D gene: .
J gene: TRBJ2-1
clone size: .
V gene: TRBV19
CDR3 protein: CASSIGEYGYNEQFF
CDR3 DNA: TGTGCCAGTAGTATAGGGGAATACGGCTACAATGAGCAGTTCTTC

D gene: .
J gene: TRBJ1-5
clone size: many
V gene: TRBV7-2
CDR3 protein: CASSPTSQPQHF
CDR3 DNA: TGTGCCAGCAGCCCAACTAGTCAGCCCCAGCATTTT

D gene: TRBD2
J gene: TRBJ2-1
clone size: .
V gene: TRBV5-3
CDR3 protein: CASSPGLTSRSNEQFF
CDR3 DNA: TGTGCCAGCAGCCCAGGCCTGACTAGCAGGAGCAATGAGCAGTTCTTC

D gene: .
J gene: TRBJ2-1
clone size: .
V gene: TRBV3-1
CDR3 protein: CASSQKPYNEQFF
CDR3 DNA: TGTGCCAGCAGCCAAAAACCTTACAATGAGCAGTTCTTC

D gene: TRBD2
J gene: TRBJ2-1
clone size: .
V gene: TRBV11-2
CDR3 protein: CASGRELINEQFF
CDR3 DNA: TGTGCCAGCGGGCGGGAGTTAATAAATGAGCAGTTCTTC

D gene: TRBD2
J gene: TRBJ2-5
clone size: .
V gene: TRBV20-1
CDR3 protein: CSALWGGGALETQYF
CDR3 DNA: TGCAGTGCTCTCTGGGGCGGGGGGGCCTTGGAGACCCAGTACTTC

D gene: .
J gene: TRBJ2-7
clone size: many
V gene: TRBV7-9
CDR3 protein: CASSRQPGEQYF
CDR3 DNA: TGTGCCAGCTCGAGACAACCAGGCGAGCAGTACTTC

D gene: .
J gene: TRBJ1-1
clone size: .
V gene: TRBV15
CDR3 protein: CATSRGVGPNTEAFF
CDR3 DNA: TGTGCCACCAGCAGAGGGGTTGGACCGAACACTGAAGCTTTCTTT

D gene: TRBD1
J gene: TRBJ1-6
clone size: .
V gene: TRBV7-9
CDR3 protein: CASSQAPGQRNSPLHF
CDR3 DNA: TGTGCCAGCAGCCAAGCACCGGGACAGAGAAATTCACCCCTCCACTTT

D gene: .
J gene: TRBJ2-1
clone size: .
V gene: TRBV6-4
CDR3 protein: CASSPYEGHPLGDDEQFF
CDR3 DNA: TGTGCCAGCAGTCCGTACGAGGGGCACCCGCTAGGGGACGATGAGCAGTTCTTC

D gene: .
J gene: TRBJ2-1
clone size: .
V gene: TRBV7-9
CDR3 protein: CASSLVYGNEQFF
CDR3 DNA: TGTGCCAGCAGCTTAGTCTATGGCAATGAGCAGTTCTTC

D gene: TRBD1
J gene: TRBJ2-7
clone size: .
V gene: TRBV6-1
CDR3 protein: CASSDFVGTGSYEQYF
CDR3 DNA: TGTGCCAGCAGTGATTTCGTGGGGACAGGGTCCTACGAGCAGTACTTC

D gene: .
J gene: TRBJ1-6
clone size: .
V gene: TRBV5-3
CDR3 protein: CASSPRGSHNSPLHF
CDR3 DNA: TGTGCCAGCAGCCCCCGTGGCTCTCATAATTCACCCCTCCACTTT

D gene: .
J gene: TRBJ2-7
clone size: .
V gene: TRBV12-3/TRBV12-4
CDR3 protein: CASSPRPGTPAGFEQYF
CDR3 DNA: TGTGCCAGCAGTCCGAGACCCGGGACCCCGGCGGGGTTCGAGCAGTACTTC

D gene: .
J gene: TRBJ1-5
clone size: few
V gene: TRBV6-8
CDR3 protein: CASSGTRDQPQHF
CDR3 DNA: TGTGCCAGCAGTGGGACTCGCGATCAGCCCCAGCATTTT

D gene: .
J gene: TRBJ2-1
clone size: few
V gene: TRBV11-2
CDR3 protein: CASSKSGAYNEQFF
CDR3 DNA: TGTGCCAGCAGCAAATCAGGGGCTTACAATGAGCAGTTCTTC